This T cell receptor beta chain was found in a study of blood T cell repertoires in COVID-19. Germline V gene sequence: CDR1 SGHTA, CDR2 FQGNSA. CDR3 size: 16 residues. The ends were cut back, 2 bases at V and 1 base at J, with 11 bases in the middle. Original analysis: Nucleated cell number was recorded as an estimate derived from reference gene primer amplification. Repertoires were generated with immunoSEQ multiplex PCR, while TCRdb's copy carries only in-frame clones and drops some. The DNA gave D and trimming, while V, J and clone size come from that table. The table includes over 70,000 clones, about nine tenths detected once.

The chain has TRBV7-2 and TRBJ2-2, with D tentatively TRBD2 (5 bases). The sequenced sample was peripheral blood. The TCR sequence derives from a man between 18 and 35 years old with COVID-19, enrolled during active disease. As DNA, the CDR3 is TGTGCCAGCAGCTTAACCGGAGGATGGAACACCGGGGAGCTGTTTTTT. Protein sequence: CASSLTGGWNTGELFF.